This TCR beta chain was identified during a study of T cells in Graves' hyperthyroidism and ophthalmopathy. Findings and limits, study-wide: In the analysis, a 13 V-J model separated ophthalmopathy from stable hyperthyroidism. Before onset, ophthalmopathy was predicted by the model a median about six months earlier.

There were TCR beta CDR3 regions amplified from RNA transcripts. Carried out on the TCR CDR3, a first-round RT-PCR used the HTBI primer set. Using its own MiXCR run on the multiplex PCR reads, TCRdb lists one record per CDR3 protein. This table has about 640,000 distinct CDR3 sequences, under 25% appearing once. Ten or more counts support this clonotype. Its antigen remains unidentified. The source of the PBMCs was about 10 ml of fresh peripheral blood. This CDR3 is 17 amino acids long. Trimming left V 3 bases short and J 0 bases short, with 17 bases between. Germline loops: CDR1 GTSNPN, CDR2 SVGIG (reference sequence).

The sample comprised blood. The chain carries TRBV30 and TRBJ2-2; D tentatively fits TRBD1 or TRBD2 (6 bases each). The TCR was taken from a man aged 25 to 45 with Graves' ophthalmopathy. The CDR3 is CAWSRADGGANTGELFF. The CDR3 DNA follows: TGTGCCTGGAGCCGCGCTGACGGGGGCGCGAACACCGGGGAGCTGTTTTTT.